The 25 T cell receptor beta chains reported below all come from one sample, sequenced in a study of blood T cell repertoires in COVID-19. Repertoires were generated with immunoSEQ multiplex PCR, while TCRdb's copy carries only in-frame clones and drops some. The data contain some 190,000 clones, approximately 86% of them singletons. Material: peripheral blood. These receptors came from a man between 18 and 29 years old with active or convalescent COVID-19.

V is TRBV7-2 and J is TRBJ1-2; D unclear. The CDR3 spans 15 residues. The V end lost 5 bases, the J end lost 1 base, and 14 bases lay between the germline ends. Germline V gene data show CDR1 as SGHTA and CDR2 as FQGNSA. The CDR3 nucleotides are TGTGCCAGCAGCCCTACGGAGGGTCTTAACTATGGCTACACCTTC. It is translated as CASSPTEGLNYGYTF.

The CDR3 spells CASSLGLAGGGETQYF. CDR3 DNA sequence: TGTGCCAGCAGTTTAGGTTTAGCGGGAGGTGGAGAGACCCAGTACTTC. The chain is built from TRBV28 and TRBJ2-5, with 10 bases identical to TRBD2. Germline values: CDR1 MDHEN, CDR2 SYDVKM. The CDR3 covers 16 residues. Trimming cost V 2 bases and J 4 bases; bases outside gene matches: 7. Filled out from reference TRBV28 and TRBJ2-5, the complete variable domain reads DVKVTQSSRYLVKRTGEKVFLECVQDMDHENMFWYRQDPGLGLRLIYFSYDVKMKEKGDIPEGYSVSREKKERFSLILESASTNQTSMYLCASSLGLAGGGETQYFGPGTRLLVL.

The J gene is TRBJ1-5, the V gene TRBV11-2; D might be TRBD1 (5 bases). With 5 bases removed from V and 7 bases from J, the gap between germline ends came to 18 bases. The V gene's germline CDR1 is SGHAT and CDR2 FQNNGV. CDR3 length equals 15 residues. CDR3 in DNA: TGTGCCAGCAGCCCGAGTGCAGGGTTCGGCCAGCCCCAGCATTTT. This encodes CASSPSAGFGQPQHF.

CDR3 residues: CASSPRGLAGGYGEQFF. The CDR3 DNA sequence: TGTGCCAGCAGTCCTCGAGGACTAGCGGGGGGTTACGGTGAGCAGTTCTTC. This chain uses TRBV7-9 with TRBJ2-1; TRBD2 matches 14 bases. Germline V gives CDR1 SEHNR, CDR2 FQNEAQ (reference sequence). This CDR3 has 17 amino acids. The V gene end was trimmed by 6 bases and the J gene end by 9 bases; junction bases not matched to a gene: 13.

V usage is TRBV29-1 and J usage is TRBJ1-2; the match to TRBD1 covers 10 bases. Germline CDR1 is SQVTM and CDR2 is ANQGSEA. The CDR3 consists of 16 residues. V lost 6 bases to trimming and J lost 6 bases; unmatched junction nucleotides: 16. The CDR3 sequence is CSVETTDRGRRHGYTF. The CDR3 DNA follows: TGCAGCGTCGAAACCACCGACAGGGGGCGCCGACATGGCTACACCTTC.

This clone was seen just once. The chain combines TRBV4-1 with TRBJ2-7, with TRBD2 matching over 7 bases. Germline values: CDR1 MGHRA, CDR2 YSYEKL. This CDR3 spans 14 amino acids. V gave up 0 bases and J gave up 4 bases; unmatched junction bases: 3. Written as DNA, the CDR3 is TGCGCCAGCAGCCAAGATCTAGCGGAGTACGAGCAGTACTTC. This gives the protein CASSQDLAEYEQYF.

The chain couples TRBV19 to TRBJ2-3, with D possibly being TRBD2 (6 bases). The CDR3 has 13 amino acids. Germline V gives CDR1 LNHDA, CDR2 SQIVND (reference sequence). The V and J ends lost 5 bases and 8 bases respectively, with 14 bases between them. CDR3 sequence (DNA): TGTGCCAGTAGTGCGGGAAAAATTGGTACGCAGTATTTT. Residues: CASSAGKIGTQYF. Supplemented by reference TRBV19 and TRBJ2-3, the full variable domain reads DGGITQSPKYLFRKEGQNVTLSCEQNLNHDAMYWYRQDPGQGLRLIYYSQIVNDFQKGDIAEGYSVSREKKESFPLTVTSAQKNPTAFYLCASSAGKIGTQYFGPGTRLTVL.

This chain connects TRBV2 to TRBJ2-4; D might be TRBD1 (5 bases). The CDR3 contains 16 residues. Germline CDR1 reads SNHLY; CDR2 reads FYNNEI. V lost 6 bases to trimming and J lost 4 bases, with 19 bases between them. The CDR3 DNA sequence: TGTGCCAGCAGCCCTGAAGGGGTCAGGACGAAAAACATTCAGTACTTC. Translating gives CASSPEGVRTKNIQYF.

The rearrangement uses TRBV14 and TRBJ1-1, with TRBD1 matching 7 bases. CDR1 and CDR2 (germline): SGHDN, FVKESK. This CDR3 is built from 16 residues. The V and J ends lost 4 bases and 0 bases, in that order; junction bases with no gene match: 8. CDR3 DNA: TGTGCCAGCAGCCCCCGGGACAGCTTCATGAACACTGAAGCTTTCTTT. Translated: CASSPRDSFMNTEAFF.

This rearrangement joins TRBV7-2 to TRBJ1-1; D ambiguous. This CDR3 has 15 amino acids. The germline V gene encodes CDR1 SGHTA and CDR2 FQGNSA. The V end lost 3 bases, the J end lost 1 base, and 12 bases lay between the germline ends. CDR3 bases: TGTGCCAGCAGCTTCCCCAAGCCCGGGAACACTGAAGCTTTCTTT. Amino acids: CASSFPKPGNTEAFF.

This clone turned up a few times. The chain combines TRBV7-9 with TRBJ1-6, with 10 bases matching TRBD1. CDR3 length: 15 residues. In germline, CDR1 is SEHNR, CDR2 FQNEAQ (reference sequence). The J segment lost 7 bases and the V segment lost 4 bases, leaving 4 bases of the junction unmatched. The CDR3 DNA reads as TGTGCCAGCAGCTATGGACAGGGGGAAAATTCACCCCTCCACTTT. Translated: CASSYGQGENSPLHF.

The rearrangement uses TRBV7-6 and TRBJ2-1; possible D gene TRBD2, 6 bases. Germline lookup yields CDR1 SGHVS and CDR2 FNYEAQ. The CDR3 spans 14 residues. Deletions cut 2 bases from V and 5 bases from J, with 10 bases between. CDR3 amino acids: CASSLSGFDNEQFF. Here the CDR3 DNA reads TGTGCCAGCAGCTTAAGCGGGTTCGACAATGAGCAGTTCTTC.

The chain links TRBV10-2 to TRBJ1-5, with TRBD1 as a possible D gene (5 bases). The germline V gene encodes CDR1 WSHSY and CDR2 SAAADI. Trimming took 2 bases from V and 9 from J, leaving 11 bases between them. The CDR3 contains 13 residues. The CDR3 loop reads CASSEQGDRPQHF. The CDR3 coding sequence is TGCGCCAGCAGTGAGCAGGGTGATAGGCCCCAGCATTTT.

The chain uses TRBV28 and TRBJ1-6, with TRBD1 matching over 8 bases. There are 17 residues in the CDR3. Germline-derived CDR1 and CDR2 are MDHEN and SYDVKM. J was trimmed by 6 bases and V by 3 bases; bases with no gene match: 10. The CDR3 sequence is CASSFRGDRRSNSPLHF. CDR3 bases: TGTGCCAGCAGTTTCCGCGGGGACAGGAGGAGTAATTCACCCCTCCACTTT.

This chain joins TRBV12-5 and TRBJ2-7; D gene unclear. Germline CDR1 LGHNT, CDR2 FRNRAP. Trimming shortened V by 0 bases and J by 4 bases, and 10 bases separated the two germline ends. The CDR3 contains 14 residues. This chain's CDR3 is CASGLVPEPYEQYF. CDR3 DNA sequence: TGTGCTAGTGGTTTGGTCCCCGAGCCGTACGAGCAGTACTTC.

The CDR3 DNA sequence: TGTGCCAGCTCAGTCACCGGGACAGGGGGTGGCACTGAAGCTTTCTTT. Translation: CASSVTGTGGGTEAFF. The genes are TRBV18 and TRBJ1-1, with 11 bases aligning to TRBD1. This CDR3 comprises 16 residues. The junction had 9 bases not matched to a gene; V was cut back by 5 bases and J by 4 bases. Per germline, CDR1 KGHSH and CDR2 LQKENI.

The chain recombines TRBV18 with TRBJ1-3, with a weak D call TRBD1 (5 bases). CDR1 KGHSH and CDR2 LQKENI come from the germline V gene. V lost 3 bases, J lost 0 bases, and 21 bases lay in between. CDR3 size: 19 residues. The CDR3 nucleotides are TGTGCCAGCTCACCCTCGGGAGGGGCTCCCCTATTCTCTGGAAACACCATATATTTT. Amino acids: CASSPSGGAPLFSGNTIYF.

The chain uses TRBV19 and TRBJ1-2; D is unclear. The V end was cut by 3 bases, the J end by 5 bases, with 13 bases between. The CDR3 is 14 amino acids. Germline V gene sequence: CDR1 LNHDA, CDR2 SQIVND (reference sequence). The CDR3 region is CASSIPSTPYGYTF. The CDR3 nucleotides are TGTGCCAGTAGTATCCCCAGTACACCGTATGGCTACACCTTC.

The chain uses TRBV5-8 and TRBJ2-3; possibly TRBD2 for D (5 bases). This CDR3 contains 15 residues. Germline V lookup: CDR1 SGHTS, CDR2 YDEGEE. V shed 3 bases and J shed 0 bases, with 11 bases lying between them. The CDR3 sequence: CASSYGILSTDTQYF. For the CDR3, the DNA is TGTGCCAGCAGCTACGGGATCCTTAGCACAGATACGCAGTATTTT. Full variable domain (remainder filled in from reference TRBV5-8 and TRBJ2-3): EAGVTQSPTHLIKTRGQQATLRCSPISGHTSVYWYQQALGLGLQFLLWYDEGEERNRGNFPPRFSGRQFPNYSSELNVNALELEDSALYLCASSYGILSTDTQYFGPGTRLTVL.

The V call is TRBV6-4, the J call TRBJ1-2; TRBD1 is a possible D gene (6 bases). V was pared by 8 bases and J by 4 bases, with 11 bases between. Per the germline V gene, CDR1 is MRHNA and CDR2 is SNTAGT. The CDR3 loop spans 12 amino acids. CDR3 in DNA: TGTGCCAGCCCCGGACAGCTCTATGGCTACACCTTC. It encodes CASPGQLYGYTF.

This clone has only one observation. V and J are TRBV9 and TRBJ2-5, with D perhaps matching TRBD2 (5 bases). The germline V gene has CDR1 SGDLS and CDR2 YYNGEE. This CDR3 spans 15 amino acids. Trimming took off 0 bases at V and 0 bases at J, with 9 bases between the two ends. The CDR3 here is CASSVDIGDQETQYF. CDR3 nucleotides: TGTGCCAGCAGCGTAGATATCGGGGACCAAGAGACCCAGTACTTC.

V is TRBV27 and J is TRBJ2-7; possible D gene TRBD2, 5 bases. Germline V CDR1 and CDR2: MNHEY, SMNVEV (reference sequence). The CDR3 sequence is 15 residues long. V gave up 4 bases and J gave up 4 bases, with 17 bases separating them. The CDR3 DNA is TGTGCCAGCAGTTCCCCGGGGAGCGGCTTATACGAGCAGTACTTC. This encodes CASSSPGSGLYEQYF.

CDR3 nucleotide sequence: TGTGCCAGCAGCCCCCTTTCCCGAGGCTCCTACAATGAGCAGTTCTTC. This gives the protein CASSPLSRGSYNEQFF. The J gene is TRBJ2-1, the V gene TRBV9; no firm D call. Germline V gene lookup returns CDR1 SGDLS and CDR2 YYNGEE. Trimming removed 4 bases from V and 0 bases from J, with 14 bases in between. The CDR3 extends over 16 amino acids.

J is TRBJ2-3 and V is TRBV7-9, with D hard to call. CDR3 length: 12 residues. CDR1 is SEHNR, CDR2 FQNEAQ, per germline (reference sequence). V gave up 0 bases and J gave up 6 bases, with 4 bases separating them. The CDR3 protein is CASSLAVDTQYF. CDR3 sequence (DNA): TGTGCCAGCAGCTTAGCCGTTGATACGCAGTATTTT.

V gene TRBV6-1 combines with J gene TRBJ1-1, with D possibly being TRBD1 (5 bases). The CDR3 has 15 residues. Between the trimmed V and J ends, which lost 1 base and 4 bases, there was a span of 13 bases. Germline V lookup: CDR1 MNHNS, CDR2 SASEGT. The CDR3 here is CASSEEGTGGTEAFF. CDR3 nucleotides: TGTGCCAGCAGTGAAGAGGGTACGGGGGGCACTGAAGCTTTCTTT.